A selection of T cell receptor beta chains follows, all from one sample in a study of cytomegalovirus exposure and HLA in healthy donors. Clones were read by immunoSEQ multiplex PCR, and TCRdb kept only the in-frame ones, dropping some. The sample table includes 100,000 to 150,000 clones. Sequencing was carried out using PBMCs. Receptors were obtained from a man in his forties in good health and CMV-seronegative. Each CDR3 is given with its conserved first and last residue. Fields, in order: D gene, J gene, V gene, CDR3 DNA, CDR3 protein. The D gene is left open where the match is weak.

TRBD2,TRBJ2-7,TRBV13,TGTGCCAGCAGCTATCCGGGACTAAACTCCTACGAGCAGTACTTC,CASSYPGLNSYEQYF
TRBD2,TRBJ2-1,TRBV5-4,TGTGCCAGCAGCAAAAGGACTAGCGGGAGTGGCAATGAGCAGTTCTTC,CASSKRTSGSGNEQFF
.,TRBJ1-2,TRBV13,TGTGCCAGCAGCTTAGCGGGGTGGGGTCCTACCTATGGCTACACCTTC,CASSLAGWGPTYGYTF
.,TRBJ1-4,TRBV11-2,TGTGCCAGCAGCTCCCCCCCCGATGAAAAACTGTTTTTT,CASSSPPDEKLFF
.,TRBJ1-1,TRBV5-1,TGCGCCAGCAGCTTACAGGGAGGGGACACTGAAGCTTTCTTT,CASSLQGGDTEAFF
.,TRBJ2-1,TRBV7-8,TGTGCCAGCAGCTTAGCACACGAGGGCTATGAGCAGTTCTTC,CASSLAHEGYEQFF
.,TRBJ2-5,TRBV15,TGTGCCACCAGCAGAGGAGGAGTCGAAGAGACCCAGTACTTC,CATSRGGVEETQYF
TRBD2,TRBJ2-7,TRBV9,TGTGCCAGCAGCTTAGGACAGGCAGGGACTAGCGGACTGTTCTACGAGCAGTACTTC,CASSLGQAGTSGLFYEQYF
.,TRBJ2-7,TRBV29-1,TGCAGCGTTTCCGGAGGCTACGAGCAGTACTTC,CSVSGGYEQYF
TRBD1,TRBJ2-2,TRBV9,TGTGCCAGCACCAAAGGACAGGGTATATCCTCGAACACCGGGGAGCTGTTTTTT,CASTKGQGISSNTGELFF
.,TRBJ1-1,TRBV6-5,TGTGCCAGCTCCCGGGTAATGAACACTGAAGCTTTCTTT,CASSRVMNTEAFF
.,TRBJ2-5,TRBV29-1,TGCAGCGTTGTAACCGGGGAAGAGACCCAGTACTTC,CSVVTGEETQYF
TRBD2,TRBJ2-1,TRBV5-6,TGTGCCAGCAGCTTGTTGACTAGCGGACCGCAGTTCTTC,CASSLLTSGPQFF
TRBD2,TRBJ2-1,TRBV5-4,TGTGCCAGCAGCCGGGGACTAGCGGGAGGTCGATCCTACAATGAGCAGTTCTTC,CASSRGLAGGRSYNEQFF
TRBD1,TRBJ2-7,TRBV11-2,TGTGCCAGCAGCCTCGACAGGGGATTCCTTCAGTACTTC,CASSLDRGFLQYF
TRBD1,TRBJ1-5,TRBV27,TGTGCCAGCCGGGACAGGGAAAATCAGCCCCAGCATTTT,CASRDRENQPQHF
.,TRBJ1-2,TRBV28,TGTGCCAGCAAAGGACAGAGCTACGGCTACACCTTC,CASKGQSYGYTF
.,TRBJ1-3,TRBV28,TGTGCCAGCGATTCTGGGGCTATCTCTGGAAACACCATATATTTT,CASDSGAISGNTIYF
TRBD2,TRBJ2-3,TRBV13,TGTGCCAGCAGTACTAGCGGACCCACAGATACGCAGTATTTT,CASSTSGPTDTQYF
.,TRBJ1-1,TRBV11-2,TGTGCCAGCAGCTTAGATGTGCCGGTTGAAGCTTTCTTT,CASSLDVPVEAFF
TRBD1,TRBJ2-7,TRBV7-9,TGTGCCAGCAGCCGGACAGGGGGTACGTACGAGCAGTACTTC,CASSRTGGTYEQYF
TRBD2,TRBJ2-1,TRBV2,TGTGCCAGCCGAAATTCGGCTAGCGGGGCCTACAATGAGCAGTTCTTC,CASRNSASGAYNEQFF
.,TRBJ1-5,TRBV10-3,TGTGCCATCAGTGAGCGGGGCGGGGCTCAGCAGTCCCAGCATTTT,CAISERGGAQQSQHF
TRBD2,TRBJ2-3,TRBV5-1,TGCGCCAGCAGCTTGAATGGCGCTAGCGGGACCACAGATACGCAGTATTTT,CASSLNGASGTTDTQYF
.,TRBJ1-2,TRBV6-6,TGTGCCAGCAGCCTACCGACTTTAAACTATGGCTACACCTTC,CASSLPTLNYGYTF
.,TRBJ2-5,TRBV30,TGTGCCTGGAGCCGGCAGCGGCAAGAGACCCAGTACTTC,CAWSRQRQETQYF
TRBD1,TRBJ1-1,TRBV27,TGTGCCAGCAGTTCGGGACAGGTGATGAACACTGAAGCTTTCTTT,CASSSGQVMNTEAFF
TRBD2,TRBJ2-1,TRBV29-1,TGCAGCGTTCGGGTAGGGACTACCCCGAATGAGCAGTTCTTC,CSVRVGTTPNEQFF
TRBD1,TRBJ1-3,TRBV25-1,TGTGCCAGCAGTGAATACGGACAGGCCCGGGAAGCTGGAAACACCATATATTTT,CASSEYGQAREAGNTIYF
TRBD1,TRBJ2-5,TRBV11-3,TGTGCCAGCAGCCGGGGACAGTTCGAGACCCAGTACTTC,CASSRGQFETQYF
TRBD1,TRBJ2-7,TRBV4-2,TGTGCCAGCAGCCAAGATCAGGACAGGGCCTACGAGCAGTACTTC,CASSQDQDRAYEQYF
.,TRBJ1-3,TRBV25-1,TGTGCCAGCAGTGACAGGGTGGGCTCTGGAAACACCATATATTTT,CASSDRVGSGNTIYF
.,TRBJ1-5,TRBV4-1,TGCGCCAGCAGCCCACAATTTTACAGGGTTGGACAGCCCCAGCATTTT,CASSPQFYRVGQPQHF
.,TRBJ1-1,TRBV6-6,TGTGCCAGCAGTTATAGGGGCTCGGCTTTCTTT,CASSYRGSAFF
.,TRBJ1-1,TRBV19,TGTGCCAGTTTTCCTCGGCGGACAGCCCGCAACACTGAAGCTTTCTTT,CASFPRRTARNTEAFF
TRBD1,TRBJ1-2,TRBV2,TGTGCCAGCAGTACAACCGGGACAGACTATGGCTACACCTTC,CASSTTGTDYGYTF
.,TRBJ1-1,TRBV5-8,TGTGCCAGCAGCTTGATTGGAGTGAACACTGAAGCTTTCTTT,CASSLIGVNTEAFF
TRBD2,TRBJ2-3,TRBV4-1,TGCGCCAGCAGACAAATTTGGGCTAGCGGGAGCGAGGGTCTCACAGATACGCAGTATTTT,CASRQIWASGSEGLTDTQYF
TRBD1,TRBJ1-1,TRBV4-1,TGCGCCAGCAGCCAAGGAGTCAGGGGGGACACTGAAGCTTTCTTT,CASSQGVRGDTEAFF
TRBD1,TRBJ2-7,TRBV28,TGTGCCAGCAGTTTTGCGGGACAGGGATCTTACGAGCAGTACTTC,CASSFAGQGSYEQYF
TRBD2,TRBJ2-7,TRBV7-9,TGTGCCAGCAGCATTAGCGGGAACGAGCAGTACTTC,CASSISGNEQYF
TRBD1,TRBJ1-4,TRBV11-3,TGTGCCAGCAGCTTAAGGACAGGGAGTGAAAAACTGTTTTTT,CASSLRTGSEKLFF
TRBD2,TRBJ2-1,TRBV6-5,TGTGCCAGCAGCCGGACTAGCTTCTCCTACAATGAGCAGTTCTTC,CASSRTSFSYNEQFF
.,TRBJ1-3,TRBV5-1,TGCGCCAGCAGCTTGACAGGGCCTGGAAACACCATATATTTT,CASSLTGPGNTIYF
.,TRBJ1-2,TRBV30,TGTGCCTGGAATGGCCCCAACAGGAACTATGGCTACACCTTC,CAWNGPNRNYGYTF
TRBD1,TRBJ2-7,TRBV4-2,TGTGCCAGCAGCCCACGGACAGGGGTCCCCTACGAGCAGTACTTC,CASSPRTGVPYEQYF
.,TRBJ2-1,TRBV30,TGTGCCTGGAGTGTACTGGGAGCCACCTACAATGAGCAGTTCTTC,CAWSVLGATYNEQFF
.,TRBJ1-2,TRBV27,TGTGCCAGCAGTTCTCGGGAGATGAACTATGGCTACACCTTC,CASSSREMNYGYTF
TRBD1,TRBJ1-2,TRBV27,TGTGCCAGCAGTTTGGGACAGGGAAAATCCTATGGCTACACCTTC,CASSLGQGKSYGYTF
TRBD2,TRBJ2-2,TRBV7-9,TGTGCCAGCAGCGCTCTGATAGCGGGAGTGAACACCGGGGAGCTGTTTTTT,CASSALIAGVNTGELFF